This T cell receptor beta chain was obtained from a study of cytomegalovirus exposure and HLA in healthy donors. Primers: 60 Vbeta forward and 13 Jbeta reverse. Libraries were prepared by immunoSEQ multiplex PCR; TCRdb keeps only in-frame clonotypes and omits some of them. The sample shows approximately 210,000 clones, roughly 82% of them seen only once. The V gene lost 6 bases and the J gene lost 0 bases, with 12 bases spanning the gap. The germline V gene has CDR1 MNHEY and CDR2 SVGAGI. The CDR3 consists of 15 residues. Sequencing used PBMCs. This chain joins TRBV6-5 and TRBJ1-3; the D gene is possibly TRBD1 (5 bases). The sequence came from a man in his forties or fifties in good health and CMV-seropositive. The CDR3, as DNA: TGTGCCAGCAGGGCCCACGGACACTCTGGAAACACCATATATTTT. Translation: CASRAHGHSGNTIYF.